This T cell receptor (beta chain) was found in a study of blood T cell repertoires in COVID-19. Study at large: Researchers got acute and convalescent COVID-19 samples from the United States, Italy and Spain. In each case, the material was cDNA or gDNA derived from T cells, B-cell-depleted T cells, or PBMCs.

V was cut by 4 bases and J by 3 bases, with 8 bases left in between. This CDR3 is built from 12 residues. CDR1 is SGHDT and CDR2 is YYEEEE in the germline V gene. Study processing details: The authors estimated nucleated cell counts from reference gene primer amplification. Libraries were prepared by immunoSEQ multiplex PCR; TCRdb keeps only in-frame clonotypes and omits some of them. That table supplies the V and J calls and clone size; D and trimming were determined from the DNA. The table has about 200,000 clones, around 87% seen once; the top ten hold 3% to 3.5%. This receptor was taken from a man aged 60 to 69 with acute or convalescent COVID-19. This chain connects TRBV5-6 to TRBJ2-7; D perhaps matches TRBD1 (6 bases). Sequenced input: peripheral blood. Here the CDR3 DNA reads TGTGCCAGCAGCCGGGACAACTACGAGCAGTACTTC. As protein: CASSRDNYEQYF.